A single T cell receptor beta chain is shown here with its context. The data were taken from a study of blood T cell repertoires in COVID-19. Study-level background: The United States, Italy and Spain supplied acute and convalescent COVID-19 samples.

Clones were read by immunoSEQ multiplex PCR, and TCRdb kept only the in-frame ones, dropping some. This table holds 150,000 to 200,000 clones, approximately 82% found once. Cohorts were assigned according to the clinical history that participants reported. Sequencing was carried out using PBMCs or T cells enriched from blood (not recorded which). This clonotype was sampled from a woman aged 45-65 years who had recovered from COVID-19.

Here the CDR3 DNA reads TGTGCCAGCAGCGTTGCTACAGGGGCTGGAAACACCATATATTTT. Residues: CASSVATGAGNTIYF. This chain links TRBV9 with TRBJ1-3, with 7 nucleotides matching TRBD1. J gave up 2 bases and V 2 bases, and 4 bases lay outside the gene matches. CDR1 and CDR2 (germline): SGDLS, YYNGEE. There are 15 residues in the CDR3.